A single sample is the source of the 31 T cell receptor beta chains below, sequenced in a study of blood T cell repertoires in COVID-19. Only in-frame clones appear in the TCRdb table, and some are missing; sequencing was by immunoSEQ multiplex PCR. The top ten hold around 6.6% of the sample, which has 150,000 to 200,000 clones, around 90% seen once. Sequencing input: peripheral blood. The receptors come from a middle-aged man with acute or convalescent COVID-19.

The rearrangement joins TRBV28 to TRBJ1-2; TRBD1 matches at 7 bases. J was trimmed by 4 bases and V by 6 bases; bases with no gene match: 8. Germline assignment: CDR1 MDHEN and CDR2 SYDVKM. CDR3 length equals 14 residues. DNA for the CDR3: TGTGCCAGCAGGGACAGGAGGGCTGCCTATGGCTACACCTTC. Protein sequence: CASRDRRAAYGYTF.

The rearrangement links TRBV6-6 to TRBJ1-3, with a weak D call TRBD1 (6 bases). This CDR3 region has 16 residues. Germline V gives CDR1 MNHNY, CDR2 SVGAGI (reference sequence). V was trimmed by 4 bases and J by 4 bases, leaving 17 bases between them. CDR3 sequence: CASSFNTGGGGNTIYF. The DNA for the CDR3 is TGTGCCAGCAGTTTCAACACGGGAGGGGGAGGAAACACCATATATTTT.

This sequence joins TRBV28 and TRBJ2-5; TRBD1 is a possible D gene (5 bases). V shed 3 bases and J shed 5 bases, with 16 bases lying between them. In germline, CDR1 is MDHEN, CDR2 SYDVKM. This CDR3 comprises 15 residues. In DNA form, the CDR3 reads TGTGCCAGCAGTTTCGGCAGGGCCGGAAGGGAGACCCAGTACTTC. It yields the protein CASSFGRAGRETQYF.

The V and J genes are TRBV7-2 and TRBJ2-6, with 11 nucleotides matching TRBD2. Germline CDR1 is SGHTA and CDR2 is FQGNSA. The CDR3 has 16 amino acids. Germline trimming cut 6 bases from V and 2 bases from J; bases unmatched to any gene: 3. The CDR3, as DNA: TGTGCCAGCAGGCTTAGCGGGGGGGCTGGGGCCAACGTCCTGACTTTC. Translating gives CASRLSGGAGANVLTF.

The rearrangement joins TRBV6-6 to TRBJ2-6; D ambiguous. The V gene's germline CDR1 is MNHNY and CDR2 SVGAGI (reference sequence). V gave up 1 base and J gave up 0 bases, with 7 bases separating them. The CDR3 sequence is 16 residues long. The CDR3 region has the DNA TGTGCCAGCAGTTACTGGGCGAGCTCTGGGGCCAACGTCCTGACTTTC. It codes for CASSYWASSGANVLTF.

J is TRBJ2-7 and V is TRBV7-2; TRBD2 might be the D (5 bases). Germline loops: CDR1 SGHTA, CDR2 FQGNSA. Trimming took off 6 bases at V and 3 bases at J, with 18 bases between the two ends. The CDR3 is made up of 15 amino acids. This CDR3 reads CASRPALSGLYEQYF. CDR3 sequence (DNA): TGTGCCAGCAGGCCGGCCCTAAGCGGCCTCTACGAGCAGTACTTC.

The rearrangement uses TRBV11-3 and TRBJ2-2; possible D gene TRBD1, 5 bases. Trimming took 4 bases from V and 4 from J, leaving 7 bases between them. The germline V gene has CDR1 SGHNT and CDR2 YENEEA. This CDR3 comprises 13 residues. The CDR3 here is CASSWGTTGELFF. The CDR3 DNA follows: TGTGCCAGCAGCTGGGGCACCACCGGGGAGCTGTTTTTT.

CDR3 bases: TGCGCCAGCAGCTTGGCCAGTTTTCGTTCACCCCTCCACTTT. Its protein is CASSLASFRSPLHF. This chain links TRBV5-1 with TRBJ1-6; D not resolved. Germline V gene data show CDR1 as SGHRS and CDR2 as YFSETQ. This CDR3 is 14 amino acids long. V lost 0 bases to trimming and J lost 9 bases, with 10 bases between them.

The gene calls are TRBV10-3 and TRBJ2-3; 10 nucleotides line up with TRBD2. The CDR3 covers 16 residues. Germline V gene sequence: CDR1 ENHRY, CDR2 SYGVKD. After removal of 7 bases from V and 4 bases from J, the junction contained 11 bases not matched to a gene. The CDR3 DNA reads TGTGCCATCAAGTTCGGGGCTAGCGGGGGCGCAGATACGCAGTATTTT. Translating it yields CAIKFGASGGADTQYF.

This chain links TRBV7-8 with TRBJ1-1; tentative D call: TRBD1 (6 bases). The V gene's germline CDR1 is SGHVS and CDR2 FQNEAQ. This CDR3 is 17 amino acids long. The V end was cut by 4 bases, the J end by 0 bases, with 18 bases between. Here the CDR3 DNA reads TGTGCCAGCAGCTCAGGGGCAGGGCTATCCCTGAACACTGAAGCTTTCTTT. Amino acids: CASSSGAGLSLNTEAFF. Looking up the rest from reference TRBV7-8 and TRBJ1-1 gives the full variable domain: GAGVSQSPRYKVAKRGQDVALRCDPISGHVSLFWYQQALGQGPEFLTYFQNEAQLDKSGLPSDRFFAERPEGSVSTLKIQRTQQEDSAVYLCASSSGAGLSLNTEAFFGQGTRLTVV.

This clone occurred a few times. This CDR3 reads CASSHRDQPQHF. The CDR3 DNA sequence: TGTGCCAGCAGTCACAGGGATCAGCCCCAGCATTTT. The rearrangement joins TRBV2 to TRBJ1-5, with D perhaps TRBD1 (6 bases). CDR1 is SNHLY and CDR2 is FYNNEI in the germline V gene. Trimming pared 5 bases from V and 5 bases from J, leaving 7 bases between. The CDR3 sequence is 12 residues long. Full variable domain (remainder filled in from reference TRBV2 and TRBJ1-5): EPEVTQTPSHQVTQMGQEVILRCVPISNHLYFYWYRQILGQKVEFLVSFYNNEISEKSEIFDDQFSVERPDGSNFTLKIRSTKLEDSAMYFCASSHRDQPQHFGDGTRLSIL.

V gene TRBV5-5 combines with J gene TRBJ1-2, with 8 bases identical to TRBD1. Losses at the gene ends were 5 bases for V and 5 bases for J; bases not matched to a gene: 5. The CDR3 has 13 amino acids. Germline V gene data show CDR1 as SGHKS and CDR2 as YYEKEE (reference sequence). The CDR3 region has the DNA TGTGCCAGCAGACAGGACAGGGTATATGGCTACACCTTC. This codes for CASRQDRVYGYTF.

This chain links TRBV9 with TRBJ1-4, with D tentatively TRBD1 (6 bases). V lost 7 bases and J lost 0, with 13 bases in between. There are 15 residues in the CDR3. Germline loops: CDR1 SGDLS, CDR2 YYNGEE. Here the CDR3 reads CASAQGQSTNEKLFF. The CDR3 region has the DNA TGTGCCAGCGCCCAAGGACAGTCAACTAATGAAAAACTGTTTTTT.

This chain links TRBV6-6 with TRBJ2-1; perhaps TRBD1 as D (6 bases). With 2 bases removed from V and 7 bases from J, the gap between germline ends came to 9 bases. Germline V gene lookup returns CDR1 MNHNY and CDR2 SVGAGI (reference sequence). The CDR3 is made up of 13 amino acids. CDR3 bases: TGTGCCAGCAGTTACGCGAGGGGGAATGAGCAGTTCTTC. Translation gives CASSYARGNEQFF.

J is TRBJ1-5 and V is TRBV11-2, with TRBD1 matching 7 bases. The CDR3 has 15 residues. Trimming cost V 5 bases and J 4 bases; bases outside gene matches: 8. CDR1 and CDR2 (germline): SGHAT, FQNNGV. Written as DNA, the CDR3 is TGTGCCAGCAGCGAGAATACAGGGGAAAATCAGCCCCAGCATTTT. Encoded protein: CASSENTGENQPQHF.

The J gene is TRBJ1-5, the V gene TRBV5-8; D possibly corresponds to TRBD1 (5 bases). The CDR3 sequence is 15 residues long. The V end lost 1 base, the J end lost 5 bases, and 13 bases lay between the germline ends. Per the germline V gene, CDR1 is SGHTS and CDR2 is YDEGEE. CDR3 DNA sequence: TGTGCCAGCAGCTTGCGGGGGGTGGAGGATCAGCCCCAGCATTTT. It translates to CASSLRGVEDQPQHF.

This chain joins TRBV24-1 and TRBJ2-3; possible D gene TRBD1, 5 bases. Germline-derived CDR1 and CDR2 are KGHDR and SFDVKD. Trimming shortened V by 5 bases and J by 0 bases, and 11 bases separated the two germline ends. CDR3 size: 15 residues. The CDR3 sequence: CATSGLRQSTDTQYF. CDR3 coding DNA: TGTGCCACCAGTGGTTTACGACAGAGCACAGATACGCAGTATTTT.

V gene TRBV29-1 combines with J gene TRBJ1-5, with D unresolved. The CDR3 extends over 11 amino acids. Germline V lookup: CDR1 SQVTM, CDR2 ANQGSEA. Trimming removed 6 bases from V and 4 bases from J, with 7 bases in between. CDR3 DNA sequence: TGCAGCGTCCCCTATAATCAGCCCCAGCATTTT. Its protein is CSVPYNQPQHF. Together with reference TRBV29-1 and TRBJ1-5, the CDR3 gives the full variable domain: SAVISQKPSRDICQRGTSLTIQCQVDSQVTMMFWYRQQPGQSLTLIATANQGSEATYESGFVIDKFPISRPNLTFSTLTVSNMSPEDSSIYLCSVPYNQPQHFGDGTRLSIL.

The chain is built from TRBV9 and TRBJ2-7; D gene ambiguous. CDR3 length equals 13 residues. CDR1 SGDLS and CDR2 YYNGEE come from the germline V gene. The V end lost 0 bases, the J end lost 5 bases, and 9 bases lay between the germline ends. Here the CDR3 DNA reads TGTGCCAGCAGCGTAGTCTCTTCTGACGAGCAGTACTTC. The encoded protein is CASSVVSSDEQYF.

This clone was counted once. The chain carries TRBV11-2 and TRBJ2-5; D not resolved. The CDR3 loop spans 15 amino acids. Deletions cut 1 base from V and 1 base from J, with 10 bases between. Germline CDR1 reads SGHAT; CDR2 reads FQNNGV. Here the CDR3 DNA reads TGTGCCAGCAGCTTAGGCCTACGTCCCCAAGAGACCCAGTACTTC. It encodes CASSLGLRPQETQYF.

V gene TRBV7-2 combines with J gene TRBJ1-2, with TRBD1 matching 7 bases. Germline CDR1 reads SGHTA; CDR2 reads FQGNSA. V shed 4 bases, J shed 3 bases, and the junction held 5 bases outside the gene matches. The length of the CDR3 is 14 residues. The CDR3 DNA is TGTGCCAGCAGCTCTCGAGGGGGCGACTATGGCTACACCTTC. Its protein is CASSSRGGDYGYTF. Combining the CDR3 with reference TRBV7-2 and TRBJ1-2 gives the whole variable domain GAGVSQSPSNKVTEKGKDVELRCDPISGHTALYWYRQSLGQGLEFLIYFQGNSAPDKSGLPSDRFSAERTGGSVSTLTIQRTQQEDSAVYLCASSSRGGDYGYTFGSGTRLTVV.

A single count supports this clone. This chain uses TRBV10-3 with TRBJ2-5; 10 bases map to TRBD1. V trimming: 3 bases; J trimming: 4 bases; junction bases outside the gene matches: 2. Germline lookup yields CDR1 ENHRY and CDR2 SYGVKD. CDR3 length equals 14 residues. The CDR3 DNA reads as TGTGCCATCAGTGACGACAGGGGGCCAGAGACCCAGTACTTC. This sequence encodes CAISDDRGPETQYF.

V gene TRBV4-2 combines with J gene TRBJ2-5, with D hard to call. The V end was cut by 0 bases, the J end by 0 bases, with 8 bases between. Germline loops: CDR1 LGHNA, CDR2 YNFKEQ. This CDR3 spans 15 amino acids. CDR3 DNA sequence: TGTGCCAGCAGCCAAGATGTAGACTACCAAGAGACCCAGTACTTC. The encoded protein is CASSQDVDYQETQYF.

This chain joins TRBV6-1 and TRBJ1-2, with 7 bases matching TRBD1. V dropped 0 bases and J dropped 5; count of bases not matched to a gene: 9. CDR1 is MNHNS, CDR2 SASEGT, per germline. This CDR3 spans 16 amino acids. DNA for the CDR3: TGTGCCAGCAGTGAAGCAAGGAACAGGGGTAGATATGGCTACACCTTC. Translated, it gives CASSEARNRGRYGYTF.

V and J are TRBV5-1 and TRBJ2-1; perhaps TRBD1 as D (5 bases). This CDR3 spans 14 amino acids. Germline assignment: CDR1 SGHRS and CDR2 YFSETQ. V was clipped by 2 bases and J by 2 bases, with 8 bases between them. CDR3 DNA sequence: TGCGCCAGCAGCTTCCAGGGAACCTACAATGAGCAGTTCTTC. Translating gives CASSFQGTYNEQFF.

The V and J genes are TRBV10-2 and TRBJ2-3, with D perhaps TRBD2 (6 bases). The CDR3 is 15 amino acids. The germline V and J ends were trimmed by 3 bases and 4 bases, with 14 bases remaining between them. Germline V gene data show CDR1 as WSHSY and CDR2 as SAAADI. In nucleotides, the CDR3 is TGCGCCAGCAGTGATAGATTTACGGGGGCAGATACGCAGTATTTT. Amino acid sequence: CASSDRFTGADTQYF.

This chain uses TRBV7-2 with TRBJ2-7, with 10 bases that match TRBD1. Per the germline V gene, CDR1 is SGHTA and CDR2 is FQGNSA. The CDR3 has 14 residues. The ends lost 6 bases at V and 5 bases at J; junction bases unmatched: 7. The CDR3 is CASRLGQGNHEQYF. The CDR3 DNA is TGTGCCAGCAGGTTGGGACAGGGGAACCACGAGCAGTACTTC. The whole variable domain, filled in from reference TRBV7-2 and TRBJ2-7, reads GAGVSQSPSNKVTEKGKDVELRCDPISGHTALYWYRQSLGQGLEFLIYFQGNSAPDKSGLPSDRFSAERTGGSVSTLTIQRTQQEDSAVYLCASRLGQGNHEQYFGPGTRLTVT.

The CDR3 region has the DNA TGTGCCAGCAGTAGCCAGGGGGCTGGACAGCCCCAGCATTTT. This translates into CASSSQGAGQPQHF. The genes are TRBV28 and TRBJ1-5; 8 positions agree with TRBD1. The CDR3 is 14 residues long. Trimming took 5 bases from V and 7 from J; bases not matched to a gene: 7. Germline CDR1 MDHEN, CDR2 SYDVKM.

The V call is TRBV15, the J call TRBJ1-5; TRBD1 might be the D (6 bases). This CDR3 comprises 17 residues. Trimming shortened V by 1 base and J by 3 bases, and 16 bases separated the two germline ends. From germline, CDR1 is LNHNV and CDR2 YYDKDF (reference sequence). In DNA form, the CDR3 reads TGTGCCACCAGCAGAGTGGTCGGGGGGCACTTCAATCAGCCCCAGCATTTT. Residues: CATSRVVGGHFNQPQHF.

This rearrangement joins TRBV5-1 to TRBJ2-7; possible D gene TRBD1, 6 bases. The CDR3 runs 13 residues. Per the germline V gene, CDR1 is SGHRS and CDR2 is YFSETQ. V was shortened by 4 bases and J by 6 bases, with 14 bases between the two germline ends. In DNA form, the CDR3 reads TGCGCCAGCAGCACCCCACAGGGCCCCGAGCAGTACTTC. Translating it yields CASSTPQGPEQYF.

This clone occurred a few times. V and J are TRBV19 and TRBJ1-1, with D maybe TRBD1 (5 bases). CDR3 length: 13 amino acids. CDR1 is LNHDA, CDR2 SQIVND, per germline (reference sequence). Trimming removed 7 bases at V and 6 bases at J, with 15 bases between. CDR3 in DNA: TGTGCCAGTACCCGCGCAGGGTATGCTGAAGCTTTCTTT. Translating gives CASTRAGYAEAFF.